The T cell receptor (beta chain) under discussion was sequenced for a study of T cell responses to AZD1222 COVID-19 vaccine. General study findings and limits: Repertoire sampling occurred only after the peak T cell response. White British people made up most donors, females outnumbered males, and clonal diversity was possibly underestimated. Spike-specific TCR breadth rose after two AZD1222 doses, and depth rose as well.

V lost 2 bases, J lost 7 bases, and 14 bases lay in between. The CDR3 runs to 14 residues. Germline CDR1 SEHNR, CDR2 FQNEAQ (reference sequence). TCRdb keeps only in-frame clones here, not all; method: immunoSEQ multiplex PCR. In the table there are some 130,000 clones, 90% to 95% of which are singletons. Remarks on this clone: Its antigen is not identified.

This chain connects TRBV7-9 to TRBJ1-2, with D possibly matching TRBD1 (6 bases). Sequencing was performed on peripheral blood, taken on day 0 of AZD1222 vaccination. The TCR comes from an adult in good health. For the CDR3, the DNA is TGTGCCAGCAGCTTATCAGGGGCGCCGGGTGGCTACACCTTC. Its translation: CASSLSGAPGGYTF.